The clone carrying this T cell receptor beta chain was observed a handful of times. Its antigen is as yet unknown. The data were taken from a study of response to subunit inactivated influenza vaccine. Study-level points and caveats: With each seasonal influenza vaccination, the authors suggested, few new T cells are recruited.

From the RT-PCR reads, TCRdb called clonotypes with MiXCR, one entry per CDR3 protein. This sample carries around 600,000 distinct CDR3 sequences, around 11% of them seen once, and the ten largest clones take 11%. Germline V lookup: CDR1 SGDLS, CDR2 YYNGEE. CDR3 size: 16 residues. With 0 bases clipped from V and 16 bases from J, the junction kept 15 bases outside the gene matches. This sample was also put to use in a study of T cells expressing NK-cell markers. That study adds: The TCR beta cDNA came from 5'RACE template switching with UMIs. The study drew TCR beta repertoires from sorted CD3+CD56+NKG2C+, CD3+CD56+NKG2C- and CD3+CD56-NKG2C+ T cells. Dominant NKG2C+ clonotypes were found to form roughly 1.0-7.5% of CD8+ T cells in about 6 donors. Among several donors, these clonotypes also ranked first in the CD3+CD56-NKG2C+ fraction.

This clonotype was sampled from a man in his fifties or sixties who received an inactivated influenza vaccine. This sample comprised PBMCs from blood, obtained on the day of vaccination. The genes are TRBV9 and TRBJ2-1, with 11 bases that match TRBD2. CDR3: CASSVEWASGGNERFF. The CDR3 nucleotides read TGTGCCAGCAGCGTAGAGTGGGCTAGCGGGGGGAATGAGCGTTTCTTC.